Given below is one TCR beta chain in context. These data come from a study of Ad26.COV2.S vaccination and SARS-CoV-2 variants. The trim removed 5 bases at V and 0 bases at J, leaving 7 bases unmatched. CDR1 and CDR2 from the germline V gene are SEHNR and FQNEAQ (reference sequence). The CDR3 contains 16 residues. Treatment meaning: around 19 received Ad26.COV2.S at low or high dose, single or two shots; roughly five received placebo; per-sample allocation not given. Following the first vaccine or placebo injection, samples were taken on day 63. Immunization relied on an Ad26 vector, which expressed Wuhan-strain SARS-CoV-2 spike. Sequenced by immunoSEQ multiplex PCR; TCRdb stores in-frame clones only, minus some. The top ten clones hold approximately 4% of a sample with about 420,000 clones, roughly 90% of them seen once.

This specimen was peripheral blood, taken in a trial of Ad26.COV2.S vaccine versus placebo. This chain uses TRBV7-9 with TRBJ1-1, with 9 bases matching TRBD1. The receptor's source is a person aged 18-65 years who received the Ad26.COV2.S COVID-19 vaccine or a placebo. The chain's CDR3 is CASSATGGSMNTEAFF. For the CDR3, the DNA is TGTGCCAGCAGCGCCACAGGGGGCAGCATGAACACTGAAGCTTTCTTT. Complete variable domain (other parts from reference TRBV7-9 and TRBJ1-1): DTGVSQNPRHKITKRGQNVTFRCDPISEHNRLYWYRQTLGQGPEFLTYFQNEAQLEKSRLLSDRFSAERPKGSFSTLEIQRTEQGDSAMYLCASSATGGSMNTEAFFGQGTRLTVV.